This TCR beta chain was identified during a study of blood T cell repertoires in COVID-19. Study context: The origin of the acute and convalescent COVID-19 samples was the United States, Italy and Spain. Sources were T cells, B-cell-depleted T cells, or PBMCs; the material itself was cDNA or gDNA.

Profiled with immunoSEQ multiplex PCR; TCRdb holds only in-frame clones, not every one. The repertoire includes roughly 520,000 clones, 88% of them detected once, and approximately 2% sits in the top ten. Everyone who took part was about 18 to 89 years old, and they came from some 23 US areas. Germline CDR1 is SEHNR and CDR2 is FQNEAQ (reference sequence). The ends lost 5 bases at V and 7 bases at J; junction bases unmatched: 10. The CDR3 sequence is 14 residues long. Sequencing used PBMCs or T cells enriched from blood (not recorded which). The sequence was obtained from a woman aged 40 to 50 who had recovered from COVID-19. This chain joins TRBV7-9 and TRBJ2-7, with 8 nucleotides matching TRBD1. The CDR3 loop is CASSLGQGLREQYF. The CDR3 bases are TGTGCCAGCAGCCTAGGACAGGGTTTAAGAGAGCAGTACTTC.